This T cell receptor beta chain was profiled in a study of shared clonotypes between healthy human individuals. The overall study: A donor's plate count was three for CD4 naive and three for CD4 memory; CD8 naive had two and CD8 memory one.

General study points: Naive CD4 clonotypes overlapped across a handful of donors at roughly 5%. Memory subsets had estimated richness that was generally smaller than that of naive subsets.

Trimming took off 0 bases at V and 3 bases at J, with 12 bases between the two ends. Germline V gives CDR1 MNHNS, CDR2 SASEGT. CDR3 length: 15 amino acids. Concerning this clone itself: Antigen unknown.

Once extracted for a subset, genomic DNA was divided evenly among several immunoSEQ plates. The protocol was immunoSEQ multiplex PCR, while the TCRdb copy is restricted to in-frame clones and leaves out a portion. The data show approximately 2.3 million clones, more than 80% seen once. Sequenced: naive CD4+ T cells from PBMCs. Subset described: CD45RA+ positively selected. This sequence joins TRBV6-1 and TRBJ2-7, with a weak D call TRBD2 (6 bases). This sequence originates from a man in his late teens or twenties in good health. Some clones in this sample may be carry-over from other donors' samples. This CDR3 reads CASSEASSGVYEQYF. The CDR3 DNA reads as TGTGCCAGCAGTGAAGCGTCGTCGGGAGTCTACGAGCAGTACTTC.